The entry below gives a single TCR beta chain sequence along with its context. The antigen it binds to is not known. Within one base of it there is no much larger clone, and no base qualities were kept. These data come from a study of shared clonotypes between healthy human individuals (dated by TCRdb to 2020 to 2021). General notes on the study: The cohort included a few men and a couple of women between 18 and 49 years of age. For each donor, three plates each were used for CD4 naive and CD4 memory, two plates were used for CD8 naive, and one plate was used for CD8 memory. The study deeply sequenced blood TCR repertoires of about five healthy adults to estimate repertoire size and the extent of clonotype sharing between individuals. Different laboratories and diverse techniques were used to prepare libraries and sequence TCR repertoires, to increase sequencing depth and limit assay-specific biases. Per donor, leukapheresis produced somewhere between about 0.8 and 9.5 billion PBMCs.

Donors were healthy HIV-negative adults with no recently reported acute infections or vaccinations. Only Caucasian adults living in Nashville, Tennessee, USA were represented among the donors. CD4+ T cells were enriched by magnetic negative selection, after which naive cells were positively selected on CD45RA and the negative fraction was taken as the memory subset. Blood was collected by leukapheresis, and PBMCs were isolated by Ficoll-Histopaque density gradient centrifugation and then cryopreserved in liquid nitrogen vapor phase. Purity and quantity of every magnetically sorted T cell population were checked by analytical flow cytometry. Genomic DNA was isolated from every sorted fraction and measured by UV absorbance on a Nanodrop 2000c. The research as a whole found: Based on pairwise subsampling, the degree of clonotype sharing among donors was expected to be affected by sequencing depth. Even with the large sequencing depth, rarefaction of the sorted-subset datasets indicated that sequencing was incomplete. Compared with non-shared clonotypes, clonotypes shared by all four sorted-subset donors had higher generation probabilities. Sharing across a handful of donors was observed for around 5% of naive CD4, less than 4% of naive CD8, about 2.3% of memory CD4, and about 0.4% of memory CD8 clonotypes. Sampling was restricted to blood, and TCR repertoires in tissues likely differ from the TCR repertoires found in blood. Because the study included a small number of donors, the genetic and exposure-history diversity represented was limited. Naive subsets generally had larger estimated clonotype richness than memory subsets.

Using the deep immunoSEQ assay, TCR CDR3 regions were amplified from genomic DNA by multiplex PCR. For each cell subset, the extracted genomic DNA was distributed evenly across all wells of several immunoSEQ 96-well plates, and each plate served as one replicate. Each replicate PCR for sorted subsets received approximately 220 ng genomic DNA, equal to around 32,000 T cell genomes. The purified libraries were quantified using a Qubit 3.0 fluorometer, sized with a Bioanalyzer 2100, and then quantified again using the KAPA Library Quantification kit. Every immunoSEQ 96-well plate was sequenced on a dedicated single-read 150-cycle Illumina NextSeq 550 flow cell. In the authors' own workflow: Because the immunoSEQ output included only junctional sequences and no quality scores, the filtering could not be the same as the filtering used for full-length reads. To assign V/J genes and CDR3, sequences were annotated against IMGT germline references using PyIR, a Python wrapper for IgBLAST v1.9. Reads with weak V/J assignments (E-value above 1e-6), missing CDR3, stop codons, out-of-frame junctions, or ambiguous translated residues were removed. V3J clonotypes were defined as sequences sharing an identical inferred V gene, J gene, and CDR3 amino acid sequence. The percentage overlap between two repertoires was calculated by dividing the number of shared unique clonotypes by the size of the smaller repertoire. Three approaches were used to assess repertoire richness: RTK rarefaction, the Chao1 estimator, and Recon v2.1 estimates of unobserved clonotypes. Generation probabilities for all TCRbeta clonotypes obtained by the gDNA method from several donors were computed using OLGA. The table comes from immuneACCESS by way of TCRdb, which keeps in-frame sequences with V and J called. Part of the clones is missing from these tables; in studies checked, under half for an unresolved V gene and the rest for unknown reasons. The V and J calls and clone size were taken over from that table, and D and trimming were inferred from the DNA. In this sample the table shows fewer than 1.4 million clones, 78% of which occur a single time. Roughly 0.61% of the sample is taken by the ten largest.

Sequenced material: memory CD4+ T cells from PBMCs. The cell subset or site label for this specimen denotes: CD45RA-negative fraction. The TCR was taken from a man younger than 30 in good health. Some clones in this sample may be carry-over from other donors' samples.

The nucleotide sequence is TGCGCCAGCAGCCAAGGACCTCTCCGAGGGGCGCCTGGAGAGACCCAGTACTTC. Its translation is CASSQGPLRGAPGETQYF. This chain joins TRBV4-1 to TRBJ2-5; the D gene could be TRBD1 or TRBD2, each one agreeing over 5 bases. V was cut back by 1 base and J by 4 bases, leaving a gap of 22 bases between them. CDR1 and CDR2, looked up from the germline V gene, are MGHRA and YSYEKL. Including cysteine and phenylalanine, the CDR3 has 18 amino acids. Just the 54-base CDR3 DNA is kept, in frame starting at base 1.